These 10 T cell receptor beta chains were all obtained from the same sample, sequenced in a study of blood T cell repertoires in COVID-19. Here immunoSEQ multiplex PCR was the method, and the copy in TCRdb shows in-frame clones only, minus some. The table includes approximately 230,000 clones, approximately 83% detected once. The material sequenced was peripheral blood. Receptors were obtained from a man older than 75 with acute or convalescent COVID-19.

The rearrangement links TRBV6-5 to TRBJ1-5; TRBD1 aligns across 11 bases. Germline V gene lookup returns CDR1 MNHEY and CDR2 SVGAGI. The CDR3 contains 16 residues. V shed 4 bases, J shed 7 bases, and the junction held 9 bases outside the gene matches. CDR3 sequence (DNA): TGTGCCAGCAGTTCGGACCGGGACAGGGGGAAACAGCCCCAGCATTTT. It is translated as CASSSDRDRGKQPQHF.

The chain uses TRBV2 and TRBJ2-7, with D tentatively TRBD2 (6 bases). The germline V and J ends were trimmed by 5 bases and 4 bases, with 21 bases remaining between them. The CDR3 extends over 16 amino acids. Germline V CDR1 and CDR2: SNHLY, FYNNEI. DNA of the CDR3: TGTGCCAGCAGTACCCCTCAAAGAGCGGGCCGGTACGAGCAGTACTTC. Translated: CASSTPQRAGRYEQYF.

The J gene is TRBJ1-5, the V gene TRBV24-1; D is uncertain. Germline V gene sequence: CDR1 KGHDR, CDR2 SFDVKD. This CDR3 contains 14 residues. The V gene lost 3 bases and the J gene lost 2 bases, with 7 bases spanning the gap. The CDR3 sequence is CATSDAKGNQPQHF. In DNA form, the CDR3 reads TGTGCCACCAGTGATGCGAAAGGCAATCAGCCCCAGCATTTT.

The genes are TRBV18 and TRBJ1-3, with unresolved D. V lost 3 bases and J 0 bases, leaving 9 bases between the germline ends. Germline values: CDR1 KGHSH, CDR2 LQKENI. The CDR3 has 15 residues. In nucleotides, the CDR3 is TGTGCCAGCTCACCCCGAGAGAGCTCTGGAAACACCATATATTTT. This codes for CASSPRESSGNTIYF.

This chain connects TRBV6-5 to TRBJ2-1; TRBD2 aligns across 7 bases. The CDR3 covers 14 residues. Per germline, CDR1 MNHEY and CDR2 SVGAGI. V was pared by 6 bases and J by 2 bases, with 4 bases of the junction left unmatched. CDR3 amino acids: CASSGLAAYNEQFF. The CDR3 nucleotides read TGTGCCAGCAGCGGGCTAGCGGCCTACAATGAGCAGTTCTTC.

The CDR3 DNA reads as TGTGCCAGCAGCCAATGGGGGGTGGCTAGCGGGAGGCCATCAACACGCACAGATACGCAGTATTTT. This translates into CASSQWGVASGRPSTRTDTQYF. The chain is built from TRBV3-1 (or the pseudogene TRBV3-2) and TRBJ2-3; 11 bases are a match to TRBD2. The CDR3 length is 22 residues. V lost 2 bases to trimming and J lost 1 base; unmatched junction nucleotides: 20. The germline V gene has CDR1 LGHDT and CDR2 YNNKEL (reference sequence).

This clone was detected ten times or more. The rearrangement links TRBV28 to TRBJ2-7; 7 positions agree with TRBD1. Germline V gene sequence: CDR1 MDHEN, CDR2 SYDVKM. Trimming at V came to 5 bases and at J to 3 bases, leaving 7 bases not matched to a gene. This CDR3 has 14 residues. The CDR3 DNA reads TGTGCCAGCAGTACCCCGGGACAGATCTACGAGCAGTACTTC. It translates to CASSTPGQIYEQYF.

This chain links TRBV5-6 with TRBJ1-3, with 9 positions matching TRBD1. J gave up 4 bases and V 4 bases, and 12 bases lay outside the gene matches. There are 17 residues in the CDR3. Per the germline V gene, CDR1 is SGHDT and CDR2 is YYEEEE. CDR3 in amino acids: CASSTPGQGVYGNTIYF. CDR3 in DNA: TGTGCCAGCAGCACCCCGGGACAGGGAGTCTACGGAAACACCATATATTTT.

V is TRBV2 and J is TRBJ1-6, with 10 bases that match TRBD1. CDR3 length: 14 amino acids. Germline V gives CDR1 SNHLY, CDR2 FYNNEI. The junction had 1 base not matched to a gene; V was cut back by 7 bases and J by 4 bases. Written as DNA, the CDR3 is TGTGCCAGCATGGACAGGGGGTATAATTCACCCCTCCACTTT. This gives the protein CASMDRGYNSPLHF.

The CDR3 reads CASKRESGVTGELFF. The DNA of the CDR3 is TGTGCCAGCAAAAGGGAGAGCGGGGTGACCGGGGAGCTGTTTTTT. The chain has TRBV6-6 and TRBJ2-2; 7 nucleotides match TRBD2. The CDR3 spans 15 residues. The germline V gene has CDR1 MNHNY and CDR2 SVGAGI (reference sequence). V lost 7 bases, J lost 5 bases, and 10 bases stayed unmatched.